This T cell receptor (beta chain) was captured by sequencing in a study of blood T cell repertoires in COVID-19. The wider study: T cells, B-cell-depleted T cells, or PBMCs provided the cDNA or gDNA that served as material.

Germline V gene sequence: CDR1 SGHRS, CDR2 YFSETQ. The V and J ends lost 5 bases and 3 bases, in that order; junction bases with no gene match: 3. The CDR3 is made up of 14 amino acids. Clinical history as reported by participants underpinned cohort assignment. Participants classified as exposed had met a COVID-19 case within 2 weeks before study entry. Data came from immunoSEQ multiplex PCR; TCRdb stores just in-frame clones and leaves some out. The sample includes roughly 250,000 clones, just under 90% of them seen just once. The count of this clone is one. V and J are TRBV5-1 and TRBJ2-7; 12 bases match TRBD2. The receptor was derived from a man in his forties or fifties who had been exposed to COVID-19. Input material: PBMCs or T cells enriched from blood (not recorded which). CDR3 sequence: CASRLTSGSYEQYV. For the CDR3, the DNA is TGCGCCAGCAGGCTGACTAGCGGGAGCTACGAGCAGTACGTC.